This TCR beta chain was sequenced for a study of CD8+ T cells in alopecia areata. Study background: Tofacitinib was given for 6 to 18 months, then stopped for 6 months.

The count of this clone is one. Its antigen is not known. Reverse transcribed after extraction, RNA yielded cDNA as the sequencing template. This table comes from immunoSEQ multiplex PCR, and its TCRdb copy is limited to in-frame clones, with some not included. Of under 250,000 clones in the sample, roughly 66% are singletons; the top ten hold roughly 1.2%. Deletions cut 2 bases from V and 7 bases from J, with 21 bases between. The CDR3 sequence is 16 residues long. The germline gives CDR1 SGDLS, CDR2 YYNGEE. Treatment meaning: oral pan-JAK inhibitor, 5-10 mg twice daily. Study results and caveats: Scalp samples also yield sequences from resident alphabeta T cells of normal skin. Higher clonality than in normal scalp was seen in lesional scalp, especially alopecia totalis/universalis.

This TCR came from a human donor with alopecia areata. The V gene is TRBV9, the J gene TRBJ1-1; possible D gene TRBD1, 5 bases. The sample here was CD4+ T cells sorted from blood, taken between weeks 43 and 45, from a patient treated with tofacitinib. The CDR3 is CASSVGQGGNSGEAFF. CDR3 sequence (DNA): TGTGCCAGCAGCGTGGGGCAGGGAGGTAATAGCGGTGAAGCTTTCTTT.